The present T cell receptor beta chain was sequenced within a study of tumor-infiltrating lymphocytes in localized non-small cell lung cancer. Across the study: Some samples were collected after neoadjuvant chemotherapy; smokers, never-smokers and several histologies were included.

Study-level findings and limits: Available tissue quantity limited TCR sequencing to a patient subset. Tumor T-cell fraction from TCR sequencing was not associated with recurrence-free survival (p = 0.61).

Sequencing used immunoSEQ multiplex PCR; TCRdb keeps in-frame clones, though not all of them. This sample yields about 16,000 clones, of which roughly 43% are seen a single time; 16% belongs to the top ten. CDR3 length: 12 amino acids. CDR1 is SEHNR and CDR2 is FQNEAQ in the germline V gene (reference sequence). V gave up 1 base and J gave up 6 bases, with 7 bases separating them. Note on this clone: Its antigen remains unknown.

This TCR derives from a human donor with non-small cell lung cancer. The chain employs TRBV7-9 and TRBJ2-7; D gene unclear. The sample comprised lung tumor tissue. The CDR3 loop reads CASSLGVSEQYF. The CDR3 nucleotides are TGTGCCAGCAGCTTAGGCGTCAGCGAGCAGTACTTC.